The 31 T cell receptor beta chains below were found in one sample sequenced in a study of blood T cell repertoires in COVID-19. TCRdb keeps only in-frame clones here, not all; method: immunoSEQ multiplex PCR. The data show around 300,000 clones, more than 75% seen once. What was sequenced was peripheral blood. The receptors originated from a man between 50 and 59 years old with active or convalescent COVID-19.

The rearrangement uses TRBV5-1 and TRBJ2-1; maybe TRBD2 (6 bases). The CDR3 is 15 amino acids. CDR1 and CDR2 from the germline V gene are SGHRS and YFSETQ. V shed 5 bases and J shed 2 bases, with 14 bases lying between them. The CDR3 DNA reads TGCGCCAGCAGTTATAGACTAGGGCCCTACAATGAGCAGTTCTTC. Residues: CASSYRLGPYNEQFF.

The J gene is TRBJ2-1, the V gene TRBV3-1 (or the pseudogene TRBV3-2); perhaps TRBD2 as D (6 bases). This CDR3 spans 15 amino acids. The germline V gene has CDR1 LGHDT and CDR2 YNNKEL (reference sequence). Trimming shortened V by 1 base and J by 6 bases, and 13 bases separated the two germline ends. CDR3 sequence: CASSQGSTSFNEQFF. DNA for the CDR3: TGTGCCAGCAGCCAAGGGTCGACTAGTTTCAATGAGCAGTTCTTC.

This chain uses TRBV7-8 with TRBJ2-5, with 13 bases lining up with TRBD2. From germline, CDR1 is SGHVS and CDR2 FQNEAQ. Trimming removed 5 bases from V and 3 bases from J; junction bases left unmatched: 6. This CDR3 has 16 residues. The CDR3 sequence is CASSPLAGGPKETQYF. In nucleotides, the CDR3 is TGTGCCAGCAGCCCACTAGCGGGAGGGCCCAAAGAGACCCAGTACTTC.

This clone was picked up many times. The CDR3 coding sequence is TGTGCCAGCAGCCCAAACGGTGGCGGTTTATACAATGAGCAGTTCTTC. Protein product: CASSPNGGGLYNEQFF. The chain employs TRBV7-2 and TRBJ2-1; D is unclear. The V gene lost 5 bases and the J gene lost 4 bases, with 18 bases spanning the gap. This CDR3 has 16 residues. Germline-derived CDR1 and CDR2 are SGHTA and FQGNSA.

A single count supports this clone. V gene TRBV30 combines with J gene TRBJ2-3; possible D gene TRBD2, 6 bases. The CDR3 has 14 residues. The V and J ends lost 4 bases and 9 bases respectively, with 20 bases between them. CDR1 and CDR2 (germline): GTSNPN, SVGIG (reference sequence). CDR3 protein: CAWTTTTWGDTQYF. The CDR3 DNA reads TGTGCCTGGACCACTACGACGTGGGGGGACACGCAGTATTTT.

The sample holds one count of this clone. CDR3 in amino acids: CASSPTGQGGTNEKLFF. DNA of the CDR3: TGCGCCAGCAGCCCTACCGGACAGGGGGGAACTAATGAAAAACTGTTTTTT. The rearrangement uses TRBV5-1 and TRBJ1-4, with TRBD1 identical over 10 bases. J gave up 1 base and V 4 bases, and 7 bases lay outside the gene matches. This CDR3 contains 17 residues. Germline V gene sequence: CDR1 SGHRS, CDR2 YFSETQ.

The chain uses TRBV9 and TRBJ1-5; no reliable D call. The CDR3 is made up of 14 amino acids. Trimming removed 4 bases at V and 0 bases at J, with 8 bases between. Germline V gene data show CDR1 as SGDLS and CDR2 as YYNGEE. The CDR3: CASSLEGSNQPQHF. As DNA, the CDR3 is TGTGCCAGCAGCCTTGAGGGTAGCAATCAGCCCCAGCATTTT.

This clone was seen once. The chain combines TRBV29-1 with TRBJ1-2; TRBD1 agrees at 12 bases. Trimming at V came to 7 bases and at J to 6 bases, leaving 9 bases not matched to a gene. Germline CDR1 reads SQVTM; CDR2 reads ANQGSEA. The length of the CDR3 is 14 residues. For the CDR3, the DNA is TGCAGCGCCTGGGACAGGGGGCAGGACGATGGCTACACCTTC. Amino acids: CSAWDRGQDDGYTF.

This clone has only a few counts. The chain employs TRBV7-9 and TRBJ2-2; 7 bases fit TRBD2. The CDR3 is made up of 16 amino acids. The V gene's germline CDR1 is SEHNR and CDR2 FQNEAQ (reference sequence). The V and J ends lost 4 bases and 0 bases, in that order; junction bases with no gene match: 5. CDR3 sequence (DNA): TGTGCCAGCAGCTCGGGACTATTGGCGAACACCGGGGAGCTGTTTTTT. Translation gives CASSSGLLANTGELFF. Using reference TRBV7-9 and TRBJ2-2 for the parts outside the CDR3, the full variable domain is DTGVSQNPRHKITKRGQNVTFRCDPISEHNRLYWYRQTLGQGPEFLTYFQNEAQLEKSRLLSDRFSAERPKGSFSTLEIQRTEQGDSAMYLCASSSGLLANTGELFFGEGSRLTVL.

This clone showed up just once. The gene calls are TRBV7-2 and TRBJ2-7; D may be TRBD1 (6 bases). Trimming shortened V by 2 bases and J by 5 bases, and 16 bases separated the two germline ends. The CDR3 runs 15 residues. Germline V lookup: CDR1 SGHTA, CDR2 FQGNSA. The CDR3 loop reads CASSLIAGEFDEQYF. The CDR3 coding sequence is TGTGCCAGCAGCTTAATCGCAGGGGAGTTCGACGAGCAGTACTTC.

This clone came up a few times. Mismatch with germline at one junction end may stem from a read error. This sequence joins TRBV6-5 and TRBJ2-7; TRBD2 agrees at 8 bases. The CDR3 totals 13 residues. Per germline, CDR1 MNHEY and CDR2 SVGAGI. CDR3 sequence (DNA): TGTGCCGGCCCTGGGACGAGACCTACGCGGGGGGACTTC. It yields the protein CAGPGTRPTRGDF.

The rearrangement joins TRBV5-5 to TRBJ2-2, with a possible D match to TRBD1 (5 bases). From germline, CDR1 is SGHKS and CDR2 YYEKEE (reference sequence). There are 12 residues in the CDR3. Trimming stripped 4 bases from V and 6 bases from J, with 7 bases between. The CDR3 here is CASSLGAGELFF. Here the CDR3 DNA reads TGTGCCAGCAGCCTAGGGGCCGGGGAGCTGTTTTTT.

The genes are TRBV27 and TRBJ2-1, with TRBD1 matching 7 bases. CDR1 is MNHEY and CDR2 is SMNVEV in the germline V gene (reference sequence). This CDR3 has 14 residues. V shed 3 bases and J 4 bases; nucleotides not matched to a gene: 3. Here the CDR3 reads CASSFGTVYNEQFF. The CDR3, as DNA: TGTGCCAGCAGTTTCGGGACAGTGTACAATGAGCAGTTCTTC.

The CDR3 DNA follows: TGTGCCAGCAGCCTGAGGGGGATTTCCACCGGGGAGCTGTTTTTT. Its protein is CASSLRGISTGELFF. The chain is built from TRBV27 and TRBJ2-2; TRBD1 might be the D (6 bases). CDR1 is MNHEY, CDR2 SMNVEV, per germline (reference sequence). Trimming pared 6 bases from V and 4 bases from J, leaving 15 bases between. This CDR3 spans 15 amino acids.

This rearrangement joins TRBV7-9 to TRBJ1-2; 8 nucleotides agree with TRBD1. The CDR3 is 14 residues long. Germline lookup yields CDR1 SEHNR and CDR2 FQNEAQ (reference sequence). With 4 bases clipped from V and 7 bases from J, the junction kept 8 bases outside the gene matches. CDR3 residues: CASSSLDRESGYTF. The CDR3 DNA reads TGTGCCAGCAGCTCTTTGGACAGGGAGAGTGGCTACACCTTC.

The rearrangement joins TRBV18 to TRBJ2-3; D is undetermined. CDR3 length: 13 residues. V was cut by 4 bases and J by 2 bases, with 7 bases left in between. Germline values: CDR1 KGHSH, CDR2 LQKENI. CDR3 in amino acids: CASSQATTDTQYF. The CDR3 nucleotides read TGTGCCAGCTCACAAGCTACCACAGATACGCAGTATTTT.

CDR3 sequence reads: CASSLYPGQNTEAFF. CDR3 nucleotides: TGTGCCAGCAGCTTGTATCCAGGGCAAAACACTGAAGCTTTCTTT. The rearrangement joins TRBV5-8 to TRBJ1-1; TRBD1 might be the D (5 bases). Deletions cut 1 base from V and 2 bases from J, with 12 bases between. The CDR3 has 15 residues. Germline CDR1 SGHTS, CDR2 YDEGEE.

The table lists this clone with a few counts. As DNA, the CDR3 is TGTGCCAGCAGACCGGGACAGGCGTCTAATAGCAATCAGCCCCAGCATTTT. Its translation: CASRPGQASNSNQPQHF. This rearrangement joins TRBV2 to TRBJ1-5; 8 bases map to TRBD1. Germline CDR1 reads SNHLY; CDR2 reads FYNNEI. J gave up 0 bases and V 6 bases, and 10 bases lay outside the gene matches. CDR3 length: 17 amino acids.

V usage is TRBV19 and J usage is TRBJ1-2; no definite D call. The V end lost 6 bases, the J end lost 8 bases, and 13 bases lay between the germline ends. CDR1 is LNHDA, CDR2 SQIVND, per germline (reference sequence). CDR3 length equals 12 residues. In DNA, the CDR3 is TGTGCCAGTAGCTATGTCGGGTCCGGCTACACCTTC. Translating gives CASSYVGSGYTF.

The chain carries TRBV30 and TRBJ2-5, with a possible D match to TRBD2 (5 bases). The CDR3 spans 12 residues. CDR1 is GTSNPN, CDR2 SVGIG, per germline (reference sequence). Trimming stripped 7 bases from V and 7 bases from J, with 16 bases between. As DNA, the CDR3 is TGTGCCTTAGACCCCCCGGGGTTGACCCAGTACTTC. This translates into CALDPPGLTQYF.

This clone was recorded once. The chain has TRBV28 and TRBJ1-4; D unresolved. Germline assignment: CDR1 MDHEN and CDR2 SYDVKM. The V gene lost 2 bases and the J gene lost 8 bases, with 9 bases spanning the gap. This CDR3 has 13 residues. CDR3 residues: CASSLNSLEKLFF. The CDR3 nucleotides read TGTGCCAGCAGTTTAAACAGCCTCGAAAAACTGTTTTTT.

The chain recombines TRBV20-1 with TRBJ1-1; weak D call: TRBD1 (5 bases). The germline V gene has CDR1 DFQATT and CDR2 SNEGSKA (reference sequence). The CDR3 consists of 11 residues. Trimming removed 3 bases at V and 11 bases at J, with 13 bases between. In DNA, the CDR3 is TGCAGTGCTAGGGGGCCTGGCGAGGCTTTCTTT. As protein: CSARGPGEAFF.

The genes are TRBV9 and TRBJ2-3; 8 bases align to TRBD2. This CDR3 is 14 amino acids long. Germline V gene sequence: CDR1 SGDLS, CDR2 YYNGEE. V trimming: 4 bases; J trimming: 5 bases; junction bases outside the gene matches: 6. The DNA for the CDR3 is TGTGCCAGCAGCCCTCAGGCGGGGGGAGATACGCAGTATTTT. It encodes CASSPQAGGDTQYF.

A remark on this clone: Other DNA variants within this sample encode the same CDR3. The V call is TRBV2, the J call TRBJ2-5; D is perhaps TRBD1 (7 bases). The CDR3 is 14 amino acids. Trimming removed 3 bases from V and 5 bases from J, with 13 bases in between. Germline CDR1 is SNHLY and CDR2 is FYNNEI. The CDR3 bases are TGTGCCAGCAGTGACAGGGGGAGCGGGGAGACCCAGTACTTC. It yields the protein CASSDRGSGETQYF.

The rearrangement uses TRBV9 and TRBJ1-3, with TRBD1 identical over 7 bases. This CDR3 has 13 residues. Germline V CDR1 and CDR2: SGDLS, YYNGEE. Losses at the gene ends were 0 bases for V and 6 bases for J; bases not matched to a gene: 0. The CDR3 DNA reads as TGTGCCAGCAGCGTAGAGGGGGCAAACACCATATATTTT. Translation gives CASSVEGANTIYF.

This chain joins TRBV5-1 and TRBJ2-3; tentatively, D is TRBD1 (6 bases). The V gene lost 5 bases and the J gene lost 5 bases, with 15 bases spanning the gap. Germline V gives CDR1 SGHRS, CDR2 YFSETQ. The CDR3 length is 14 residues. The CDR3 DNA sequence: TGCGCCAGCAGAAGGTCAGGGGATAAAGATACGCAGTATTTT. This gives the protein CASRRSGDKDTQYF.

The rearrangement links TRBV18 to TRBJ2-3; D uncertain. Trimming took 0 bases from V and 4 from J, leaving 14 bases between them. There are 16 residues in the CDR3. Germline V CDR1 and CDR2: KGHSH, LQKENI. CDR3 nucleotide sequence: TGTGCCAGCTCACCACCCGTTACTATAGCCCCAGATACGCAGTATTTT. It yields the protein CASSPPVTIAPDTQYF. Full variable domain (outside the CDR3, taken from reference TRBV18 and TRBJ2-3): NAGVMQNPRHLVRRRGQEARLRCSPMKGHSHVYWYRQLPEEGLKFMVYLQKENIIDESGMPKERFSAEFPKEGPSILRIQQVVRGDSAAYFCASSPPVTIAPDTQYFGPGTRLTVL.

The rearrangement uses TRBV4-1 and TRBJ1-1; 7 bases agree with TRBD1. CDR3 length equals 16 residues. Trimming took 4 bases from V and 3 from J; bases not matched to a gene: 11. Germline V gives CDR1 MGHRA, CDR2 YSYEKL. In nucleotides, the CDR3 is TGCGCCAGCAGCCCCACCCCAGGGGGTGTAGACACTGAAGCTTTCTTT. Protein: CASSPTPGGVDTEAFF.

This chain links TRBV7-9 with TRBJ1-6; 7 positions match TRBD1. The CDR3 consists of 15 residues. Germline CDR1 and CDR2: SEHNR and FQNEAQ (reference sequence). V was pared by 3 bases and J by 5 bases, with 4 bases of the junction left unmatched. The CDR3 bases are TGTGCCAGCAGCTTTCAAGGGACAGATAATTCACCCCTCCACTTT. Translation: CASSFQGTDNSPLHF.

The chain links TRBV7-2 to TRBJ2-3, with TRBD1 identical over 8 bases. The CDR3 length is 14 residues. The germline gives CDR1 SGHTA, CDR2 FQGNSA. The ends lost 4 bases at V and 4 bases at J; junction bases unmatched: 4. This chain's CDR3 is CASSSDRVADTQYF. The CDR3 bases are TGTGCCAGCAGCTCGGACAGGGTCGCAGATACGCAGTATTTT.

In this sample, this clone turned up once. The rearrangement links TRBV13 to TRBJ2-1; 8 bases fit TRBD2. This CDR3 has 15 amino acids. The germline CDR1 and CDR2 sequences are PRHDT and FYEKMQ (reference sequence). V shed 0 bases, J shed 2 bases, and the junction held 0 bases outside the gene matches. CDR3: CASSLGGGAYNEQFF. Written as DNA, the CDR3 is TGTGCCAGCAGCTTAGGCGGGGGGGCCTACAATGAGCAGTTCTTC.